By its share, the clone carrying this TCR beta chain is medium-sized. As yet, its antigen is unknown. One junction end disagrees with the germline gene, perhaps due to a read error. The CDR3 runs to 14 residues. Germline values: CDR1 DFQATT, CDR2 SNEGSKA (reference sequence). The data originate from a study of liver allograft versus peripheral blood T cells. Overall study: Recipients' peripheral blood served as the comparator for T cell receptor repertoires in transplanted livers. Study-wide findings and caveats: Within liver allografts, T cell receptor repertoires were reportedly different from those in peripheral blood.

TCRdb recomputed calls from the reads with MiXCR, one row per CDR3 protein. The table lists several hundred distinct CDR3 sequences, approximately 10% of them singletons. The genes are TRBV20-1 and TRBJ2-7, with a tentative D call TRBD2 (7 bases). The receptor was derived from a human patient who had a liver transplant. The T cells may come from the graft donor. The CDR3 loop reads CSARGGAFSYEQYF. In nucleotides, the CDR3 is TGCAGTGCAAGAGGGGGGGCCTTCTCCTACGAGCAGTACTTC.